This record concerns one T cell receptor beta chain sequence. The sample is drawn from a study of control samples from healthy donors and cancer patients. CDR3 length equals 13 residues. Germline assignment: CDR1 LGHNA and CDR2 YNFKEQ. Trimming took off 3 bases at V and 1 base at J, with 6 bases between the two ends. Method: immunoSEQ multiplex PCR; TCRdb's copy keeps in-frame clones and lacks some. The sample lists about 80,000 clones; more than 70% were seen once. The sequence was collected from a woman between 50 and 59 years old in good health. The chain combines TRBV4-2 with TRBJ1-1, with unresolved D. Sequencing was done on a sample of blood. The CDR3 DNA is TGTGCCAGCAGCCACCCAGAGAACACTGAAGCTTTCTTT. The encoded protein is CASSHPENTEAFF.